Listed below are T cell receptor beta chains from one sample, sequenced in a study of blood T cell repertoires in COVID-19. The assay was immunoSEQ multiplex PCR, and TCRdb's table has in-frame clones only and misses some. The sample carries 95,000 to 150,000 clones, about nine tenths recorded once. The specimen sequenced was peripheral blood. The receptors derive from a man aged 35-49 years with acute or convalescent COVID-19. CDR3s include the opening cysteine and the closing phenylalanine or tryptophan. The D gene is left open where the match is weak. The size field is filled for only some rows; it gives once, few, many or a size class.

len | d_gene | j_gene | abundance | v_gene | CDR3aa | CDR3nt
17 | TRBD2 | TRBJ2-7 | . | TRBV6-2/TRBV6-3 | CASSAGTSGGKTYEQYF | TGTGCCAGCAGCGCCGGGACTAGCGGGGGAAAGACATACGAGCAGTACTTC
13 | . | TRBJ1-2 | once | TRBV19 | CASRSGWLGGYTF | TGTGCCAGTAGGTCAGGGTGGCTAGGCGGCTACACCTTC
13 | TRBD1 | TRBJ1-2 | . | TRBV6-5 | CASSYETGKGYTF | TGTGCCAGCAGTTACGAGACAGGGAAAGGCTACACCTTC
14 | . | TRBJ1-2 | . | TRBV2 | CASSEEGLNYGYTF | TGTGCCAGCAGTGAAGAGGGGCTCAACTATGGCTACACCTTC
12 | . | TRBJ1-2 | few | TRBV19 | CASSPQTGFYTF | TGTGCCAGTAGTCCCCAAACGGGATTCTACACCTTC
11 | . | TRBJ2-3 | . | TRBV20-1 | CSASHTDTQYF | TGCAGTGCTTCCCACACAGATACGCAGTATTTT
14 | TRBD1 | TRBJ2-7 | . | TRBV7-2 | CASSFGTGQYEQYF | TGTGCCAGCAGCTTCGGGACAGGGCAATACGAGCAGTACTTC
13 | . | TRBJ2-5 | . | TRBV9 | CASSVVPRETQYF | TGTGCCAGCAGCGTAGTTCCGCGAGAGACCCAGTACTTC
13 | . | TRBJ2-7 | . | TRBV6-2/TRBV6-3 | CASSYTGWREQYF | TGTGCCAGCAGTTACACAGGATGGAGAGAGCAGTACTTC
16 | TRBD2 | TRBJ2-2 | once | TRBV7-2 | CASSLSPGGGTGELFF | TGTGCCAGCAGCTTAAGCCCTGGCGGGGGAACCGGGGAGCTGTTTTTT
14 | . | TRBJ1-1 | . | TRBV7-9 | CASSLALTGGVAFF | TGTGCCAGCAGCTTAGCATTAACGGGGGGAGTAGCTTTCTTT
16 | TRBD1 | TRBJ1-1 | . | TRBV7-2 | CASSLLGGQMNTEAFF | TGTGCCAGCAGCCTTTTGGGGGGACAGATGAACACTGAAGCTTTCTTT
12 | . | TRBJ1-2 | once | TRBV19 | CASSLQGPGYTF | TGTGCCAGTAGTCTGCAGGGGCCTGGCTACACCTTC
12 | . | TRBJ2-1 | . | TRBV2 | CASSEDSNEQFF | TGTGCCAGCAGTGAAGACAGCAATGAGCAGTTCTTC
16 | TRBD2 | TRBJ2-7 | . | TRBV27 | CASSLLGLAGGYEQYF | TGTGCCAGCAGTTTACTAGGACTAGCGGGGGGCTACGAGCAGTACTTC
17 | TRBD2 | TRBJ2-3 | . | TRBV12-5 | CASGLGLSGRGGDTQYF | TGTGCTAGTGGTTTGGGCCTTAGCGGGAGAGGAGGAGATACGCAGTATTTT
12 | . | TRBJ1-5 | . | TRBV27 | CASSSGRQPQHF | TGTGCCAGCAGTTCGGGAAGACAGCCCCAGCATTTT
12 | . | TRBJ1-6 | . | TRBV7-2 | CASSLNRSPLHF | TGTGCCAGCAGCTTAAACCGGTCACCCCTCCACTTT
13 | TRBD1 | TRBJ1-3 | few | TRBV3-1/TRBV3-2 | CASSPTGLNTIYF | TGTGCCAGCAGCCCGACAGGGTTGAACACCATATATTTT
15 | . | TRBJ2-3 | . | TRBV7-9 | CASSLGGLGTDTQYF | TGTGCCAGCAGCTTGGGTGGGCTCGGCACAGATACGCAGTATTTT
14 | . | TRBJ1-1 | . | TRBV9 | CASSVAVAGAEAFF | TGTGCCAGCAGCGTAGCTGTGGCGGGGGCTGAAGCTTTCTTT
15 | TRBD2 | TRBJ2-1 | . | TRBV10-3 | CAITPGAGGPYEQFF | TGTGCCATCACGCCCGGGGCGGGAGGGCCCTATGAGCAGTTCTTC
14 | . | TRBJ2-3 | . | TRBV7-8 | CASNKAGSTDTQYF | TGTGCCAGCAACAAAGCGGGTAGCACAGATACGCAGTATTTT
17 | . | TRBJ1-2 | few | TRBV10-3 | CAISEARPGIGNYGYTF | TGTGCCATCAGTGAGGCACGCCCGGGGATAGGTAACTATGGCTACACCTTC
17 | . | TRBJ2-5 | . | TRBV25-1 | CASSELPRHGQPETQYF | TGTGCCAGCAGTGAACTTCCAAGACACGGACAGCCAGAGACCCAGTACTTC
15 | TRBD2 | TRBJ2-5 | . | TRBV7-8 | CASSIAGGVQETQYF | TGTGCCAGCAGCATAGCGGGGGGGGTCCAGGAGACCCAGTACTTC
14 | . | TRBJ1-4 | . | TRBV30 | CAWSTYRPNEKLFF | TGTGCCTGGAGTACGTACAGGCCAAATGAAAAACTGTTTTTT
12 | . | TRBJ2-7 | . | TRBV9 | CASSVAPDEQYF | TGTGCCAGCAGCGTAGCTCCCGACGAGCAGTACTTC
16 | TRBD1 | TRBJ2-5 | . | TRBV7-3 | CASSQKAGTGGETQYF | TGTGCCAGCAGCCAAAAGGCTGGGACAGGGGGTGAGACCCAGTACTTC
16 | TRBD2 | TRBJ2-2 | . | TRBV30 | CAWNGGGETNTGELFF | TGTGCCTGGAACGGGGGGGGCGAAACGAACACCGGGGAGCTGTTTTTT
14 | . | TRBJ2-3 | . | TRBV6-5 | CASRTTGSTDTQYF | TGTGCCAGCAGGACGACAGGTAGCACAGATACGCAGTATTTT
17 | TRBD2 | TRBJ2-1 | . | TRBV6-2/TRBV6-3 | CASSSWTSGSSHNEQFF | TGTGCCAGCAGTTCCTGGACTAGCGGGAGTTCCCACAATGAGCAGTTCTTC
18 | TRBD2 | TRBJ2-5 | . | TRBV7-2 | CASSLNSVPSGAMAAQYF | TGTGCCAGCAGCTTAAATTCGGTTCCTAGCGGGGCCATGGCGGCCCAGTACTTC
11 | TRBD1 | TRBJ1-1 | . | TRBV29-1 | CSVGTGGEAFF | TGCAGCGTCGGGACAGGGGGGGAAGCTTTCTTT
14 | . | TRBJ1-5 | . | TRBV24-1 | CATSESGVFQPQHF | TGTGCCACCAGTGAATCAGGGGTTTTTCAGCCCCAGCATTTT
16 | TRBD2 | TRBJ2-3 | few | TRBV20-1 | CSASPPGRGGTDTQYF | TGCAGTGCTAGTCCCCCGGGGCGGGGGGGCACAGATACGCAGTATTTT
18 | TRBD2 | TRBJ2-7 | . | TRBV3-1/TRBV3-2 | CASSHGLAGGLSSYEQYF | TGTGCCAGCAGCCACGGACTAGCGGGGGGGTTGAGCTCCTACGAGCAGTACTTC
13 | . | TRBJ2-7 | . | TRBV10-3 | CAISESQIYEQYF | TGTGCCATCAGTGAATCACAGATCTACGAGCAGTACTTC
17 | TRBD2 | TRBJ2-2 | . | TRBV11-2 | CASTRTSGSSVTGELFF | TGTGCCAGCACCCGGACTAGCGGGAGTTCGGTCACCGGGGAGCTGTTTTTT
13 | . | TRBJ2-2 | few | TRBV10-3 | CAISGQHTGELFF | TGTGCCATCAGTGGACAGCACACCGGGGAGCTGTTTTTT
17 | TRBD1 | TRBJ1-2 | . | TRBV7-2 | CASSLGQGGKSNYGYTF | TGTGCCAGCAGCTTGGGACAGGGGGGGAAATCCAACTATGGCTACACCTTC
15 | . | TRBJ2-2 | . | TRBV10-3 | CAISEGDSYTGELFF | TGTGCCATCAGTGAAGGGGACTCTTACACCGGGGAGCTGTTTTTT
16 | TRBD2 | TRBJ2-7 | . | TRBV4-3 | CASSQEAASGGYEQYF | TGCGCCAGCAGCCAAGAGGCAGCTAGCGGTGGCTACGAGCAGTACTTC
14 | TRBD1 | TRBJ1-5 | . | TRBV24-1 | CATSDRGSNQPQHF | TGTGCCACCAGTGACAGGGGGAGCAATCAGCCCCAGCATTTT
19 | . | TRBJ1-5 | once | TRBV19 | CASSINSGTLSPGNQPQHF | TGTGCCAGTAGTATAAATTCGGGGACACTTTCGCCCGGCAATCAGCCCCAGCATTTT
15 | . | TRBJ1-5 | few | TRBV5-6 | CASSGRGGSNQPQHF | TGTGCCAGCAGTGGACGGGGAGGTAGCAATCAGCCCCAGCATTTT
15 | TRBD1 | TRBJ2-5 | . | TRBV19 | CASSKGRGNRETQYF | TGTGCCAGTAGTAAGGGCAGGGGGAATCGAGAGACCCAGTACTTC
13 | TRBD1 | TRBJ1-4 | . | TRBV6-5 | CASNRDRNEKLFF | TGTGCCAGCAACCGGGACAGGAATGAAAAACTGTTTTTT
12 | . | TRBJ2-1 | . | TRBV12-3/TRBV12-4 | CASSFRGNEQFF | TGTGCCAGCAGTTTTAGGGGCAATGAGCAGTTCTTC